A single TCR beta chain is shown here with its context. This clonotype was picked up many times. The antigen this receptor binds is unknown. There are no base qualities to consult, and no much larger clone falls within one base. What this sample's time point label stands for: blood at routine non-recurrence follow-up after resection. For TCR sequencing, whole RNA was extracted from tumor and nontumor lung tissue, or from cryopreserved PBMC samples, and no cell sorting was done. Patients were selected for TCR sequencing only if sufficient RNA was available from at least two tumor regions. The data belong to a study of spatial heterogeneity in lung cancer (dated by TCRdb to about 2019). Broadly, across the study: The donors were about 71 patients from the lung TRACERx cohort who had early-stage, untreated non-small cell lung cancer. In the raw uncorrected reads, each unique combination of TCR and UMI appeared on average more than ten times. The study quantitatively compared TCR alpha and beta repertoires across multiple tumor regions, matched nontumor lung and blood in non-small cell lung cancer. Nonsynonymous mutation counts, determined by whole-exome sequencing of tumor tissue, were related to features of the TCR repertoire. Follow-up PBMC samples were sequenced whenever available, with a median time to follow-up of around 24 months after resection. Beta-chain transcripts were consistently detected in greater numbers than alpha-chain transcripts, which likely reflects a higher abundance of beta-chain transcripts. Both alpha and beta chains were TCR-sequenced in 220 or so tumor regions, under 70 matched nontumor lung samples and some 50 PBMC samples obtained at surgery. Overall study results and their limits: Confirming at a functional level the hypothesis that regional TCRs recognize regional mutations was considered to require additional single-cell paired TCR alpha and beta sequencing. Ubiquitous expanded tumor TCRs were detected in blood more often at tumor resection than at routine follow-up. Only 14 patients were included in the comparisons of baseline and follow-up blood repertoires.

Looking up the germline V gene (reference sequence) yields CDR1 DFQATT and CDR2 SNEGSKA. Clipping removes 2 bases from V and 0 bases from J, with 1 as the unmatched junction base count. Counted from cysteine to phenylalanine, this CDR3 has 14 amino acids. Just the 42-base CDR3 DNA is kept, in frame starting at base 1. Libraries were made using 5' RACE. TCRdb records NextSeq 500 as the sequencer. To allow correction of PCR and sequencing errors, the TCR library protocol tagged every TCR cDNA molecule with a unique molecular identifier. In the paper's pipeline: TCR identification, UMI-based error correction and CDR3 extraction were performed with Decombinator tools. TCRs above a frequency of 2 per 1,000, corresponding to the top 1% of the tumor frequency distribution, were defined as expanded. Each repertoire was subsampled 100 times to 5,000 TCRs, after which Renyi diversity was computed with the R vegan package. CDR3 similarity networks were constructed using string-kernel similarity of amino acid triplets, with links drawn between CDR3s whose pairwise similarity was above 0.82. In TCRdb, the public reads were trimmed at Q25 with fastp and aligned with MiXCR, with productive beta chains retained. Duplicate CDR3 protein sequences are folded into a single record with the most common DNA and genes. It is TCRdb's table, rather than the study itself, that gives the V and J calls and clone size. In all, the sample holds 50,000 to 60,000 distinct CDR3 sequences, and around 7% of those were seen once. The top ten clones comprise roughly 37% of the sample.

The V gene is TRBV20-1 and the J gene is TRBJ2-1, with 7 bases matching TRBD2. The receptor was isolated from a female donor with early-stage non-small cell lung cancer. Sequencing used PBMCs, obtained at follow-up. The DNA reads as follows: TGCAGTGCTAGACGGGGGGTCTCCTACAATGAGCAGTTCTTC. The encoded protein is CSARRGVSYNEQFF.